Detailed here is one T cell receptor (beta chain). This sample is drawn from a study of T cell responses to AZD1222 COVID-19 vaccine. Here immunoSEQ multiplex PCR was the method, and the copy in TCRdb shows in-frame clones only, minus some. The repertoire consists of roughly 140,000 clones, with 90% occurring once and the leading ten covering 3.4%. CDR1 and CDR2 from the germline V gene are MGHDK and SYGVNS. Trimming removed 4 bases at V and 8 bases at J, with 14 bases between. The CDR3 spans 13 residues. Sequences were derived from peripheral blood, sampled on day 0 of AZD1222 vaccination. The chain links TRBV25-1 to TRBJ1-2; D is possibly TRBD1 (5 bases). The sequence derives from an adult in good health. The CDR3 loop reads CASSASGISGYTF. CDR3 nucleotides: TGTGCCAGCAGTGCCTCAGGGATTTCGGGCTACACCTTC.